The 3 T cell receptor beta chains given below trace back to one sample, sequenced in a study of blood T cell repertoires in COVID-19. The protocol was immunoSEQ multiplex PCR, while the TCRdb copy is restricted to in-frame clones and leaves out a portion. The table records 100,000 or so clones, around 90% of them present only once. The sample consisted of peripheral blood. The receptors were sampled from a human donor with active COVID-19. The donor label of this sample is uncertain.

The rearrangement joins TRBV5-1 to TRBJ1-1; weak D call: TRBD1 (6 bases). Germline V gene data show CDR1 as SGHRS and CDR2 as YFSETQ. The CDR3 is 15 residues long. V was pared by 0 bases and J by 3 bases, with 12 bases between. DNA for the CDR3: TGCGCCAGCAGCTTGGTGGCAGGGGACGACACTGAAGCTTTCTTT. Amino acids: CASSLVAGDDTEAFF.

This chain joins TRBV6-6 and TRBJ2-5; D perhaps matches TRBD1 (5 bases). There are 15 residues in the CDR3. Germline loops: CDR1 MNHNY, CDR2 SVGAGI (reference sequence). V lost 0 bases to trimming and J lost 1 base, with 9 bases between them. CDR3 protein: CASSYSGVPQETQYF. The CDR3, as DNA: TGTGCCAGCAGTTACTCAGGGGTACCCCAAGAGACCCAGTACTTC.

The CDR3 is CASSELLRGEAFF. In DNA, the CDR3 is TGTGCCAGCAGTGAACTCCTTCGCGGTGAAGCTTTCTTT. The V call is TRBV2, the J call TRBJ1-1; D is undetermined. Germline CDR1 and CDR2: SNHLY and FYNNEI. V was shortened by 2 bases and J by 7 bases, with 11 bases between the two germline ends. The CDR3 length is 13 residues.